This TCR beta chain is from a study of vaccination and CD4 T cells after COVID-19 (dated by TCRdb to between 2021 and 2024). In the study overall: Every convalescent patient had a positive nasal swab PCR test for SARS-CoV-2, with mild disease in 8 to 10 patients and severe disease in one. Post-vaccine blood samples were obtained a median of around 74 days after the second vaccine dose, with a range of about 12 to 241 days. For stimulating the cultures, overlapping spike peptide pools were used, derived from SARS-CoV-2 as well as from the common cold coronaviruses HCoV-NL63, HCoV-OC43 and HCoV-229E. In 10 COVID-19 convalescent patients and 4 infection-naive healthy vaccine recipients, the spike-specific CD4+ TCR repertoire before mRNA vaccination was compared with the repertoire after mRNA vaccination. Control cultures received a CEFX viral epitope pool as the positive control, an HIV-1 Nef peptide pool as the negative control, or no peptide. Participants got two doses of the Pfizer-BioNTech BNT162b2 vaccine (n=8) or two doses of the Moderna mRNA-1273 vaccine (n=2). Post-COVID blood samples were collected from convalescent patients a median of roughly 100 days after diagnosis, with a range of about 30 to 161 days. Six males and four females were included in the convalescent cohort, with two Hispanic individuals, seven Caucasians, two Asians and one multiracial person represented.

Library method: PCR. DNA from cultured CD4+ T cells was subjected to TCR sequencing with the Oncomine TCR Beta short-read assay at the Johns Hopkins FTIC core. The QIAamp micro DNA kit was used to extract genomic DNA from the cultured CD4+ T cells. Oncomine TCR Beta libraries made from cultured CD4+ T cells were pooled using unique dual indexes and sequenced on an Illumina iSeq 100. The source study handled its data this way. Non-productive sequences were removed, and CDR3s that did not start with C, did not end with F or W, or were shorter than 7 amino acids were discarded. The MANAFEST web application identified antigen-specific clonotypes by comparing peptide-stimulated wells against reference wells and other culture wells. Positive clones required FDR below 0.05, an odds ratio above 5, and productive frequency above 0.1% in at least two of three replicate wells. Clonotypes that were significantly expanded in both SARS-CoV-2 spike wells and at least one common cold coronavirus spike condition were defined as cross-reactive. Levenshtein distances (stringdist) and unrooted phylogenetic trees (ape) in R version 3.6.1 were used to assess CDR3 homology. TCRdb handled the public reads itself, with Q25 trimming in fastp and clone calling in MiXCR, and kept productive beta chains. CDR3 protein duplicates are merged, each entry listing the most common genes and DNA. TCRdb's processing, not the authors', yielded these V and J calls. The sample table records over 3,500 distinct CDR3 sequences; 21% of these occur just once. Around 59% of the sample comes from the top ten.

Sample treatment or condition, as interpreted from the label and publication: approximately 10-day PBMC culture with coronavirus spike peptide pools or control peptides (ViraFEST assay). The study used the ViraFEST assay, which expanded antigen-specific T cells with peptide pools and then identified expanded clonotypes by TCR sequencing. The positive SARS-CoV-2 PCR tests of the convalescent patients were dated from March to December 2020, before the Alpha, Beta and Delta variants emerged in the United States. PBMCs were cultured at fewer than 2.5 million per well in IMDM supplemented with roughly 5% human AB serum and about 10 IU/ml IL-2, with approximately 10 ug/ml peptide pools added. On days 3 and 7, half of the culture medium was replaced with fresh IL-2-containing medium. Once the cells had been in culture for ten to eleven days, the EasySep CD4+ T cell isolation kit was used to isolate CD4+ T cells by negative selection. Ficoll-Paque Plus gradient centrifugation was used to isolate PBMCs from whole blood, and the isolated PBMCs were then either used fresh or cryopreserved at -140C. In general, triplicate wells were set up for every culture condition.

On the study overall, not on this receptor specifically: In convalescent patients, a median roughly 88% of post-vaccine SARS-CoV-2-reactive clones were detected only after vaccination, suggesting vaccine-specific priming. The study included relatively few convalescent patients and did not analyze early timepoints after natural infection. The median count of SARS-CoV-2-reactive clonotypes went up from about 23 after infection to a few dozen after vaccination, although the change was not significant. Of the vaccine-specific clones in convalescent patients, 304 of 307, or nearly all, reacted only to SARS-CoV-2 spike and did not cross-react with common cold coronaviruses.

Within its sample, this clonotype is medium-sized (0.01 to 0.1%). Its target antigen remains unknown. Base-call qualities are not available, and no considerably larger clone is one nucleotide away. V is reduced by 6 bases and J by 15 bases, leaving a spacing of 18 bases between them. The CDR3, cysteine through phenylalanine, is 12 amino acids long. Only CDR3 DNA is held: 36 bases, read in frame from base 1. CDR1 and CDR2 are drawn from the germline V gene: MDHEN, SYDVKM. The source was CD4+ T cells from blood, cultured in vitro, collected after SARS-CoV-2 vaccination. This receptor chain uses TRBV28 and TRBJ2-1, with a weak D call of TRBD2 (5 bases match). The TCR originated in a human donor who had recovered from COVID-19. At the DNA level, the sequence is TGTGCCAGCAGCCCCGGGGTACACCGGTCGTTCTTC. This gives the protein CASSPGVHRSFF. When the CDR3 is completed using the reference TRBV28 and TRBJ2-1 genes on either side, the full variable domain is DVKVTQSSRYLVKRTGEKVFLECVQDMDHENMFWYRQDPGLGLRLIYFSYDVKMKEKGDIPEGYSVSREKKERFSLILESASTNQTSMYLCASSPGVHRSFFGPGTRLTVL.